This is a list of T cell receptor beta chains from one sample in a study of shared T cell receptors in the human thymus. Method: immunoSEQ multiplex PCR; TCRdb's copy keeps in-frame clones and lacks some. The sample yields 450,000 to 650,000 clones, approximately 80% seen once. These data were also reused for a study on human thymus T cells.

The sample was thymocytes. The receptor set was obtained from a boy under two years old with a congenital heart defect. Each CDR3 is given with its conserved first and last residue. Each record gives: D gene, clone size, J gene, V gene, CDR3 protein, CDR3 DNA. The D gene is left open where the match is weak. Size is omitted from some rows. Given values are once, few, many or a class for expanded clones.

TRBD2,NA,TRBJ2-7,TRBV6-1,CASSEARASGRDPYEQYF,TGTGCCAGCAGTGAAGCGCGGGCTAGCGGGAGGGATCCCTACGAGCAGTACTTC
NA,NA,TRBJ1-1,TRBV18,CASSPPRGMNTEAFF,TGTGCCAGCTCACCACCCCGGGGAATGAACACTGAAGCTTTCTTT
TRBD1,once,TRBJ2-5,TRBV6-5,CASSTQGAQETQYF,TGTGCCAGCAGCACACAGGGGGCGCAAGAGACCCAGTACTTC
NA,NA,TRBJ2-3,TRBV9,CASSGLQRTITDTQYF,TGTGCCAGCAGCGGTCTCCAGCGGACGATCACAGATACGCAGTATTTT
TRBD2,NA,TRBJ2-1,TRBV6-1,CASSGVRAGGRHEQFF,TGTGCCAGCAGTGGGGTCAGGGCGGGAGGGCGTCATGAGCAGTTCTTC
TRBD2,NA,TRBJ2-7,TRBV28,CASSCPSVSGRPVANFEQYF,TGTGCCAGCAGTTGCCCCTCCGTTAGCGGGAGGCCCGTGGCGAACTTCGAGCAGTACTTC
NA,NA,TRBJ1-5,TRBV30,CAWRKGDQPQHF,TGTGCCTGGAGGAAGGGGGATCAGCCCCAGCATTTT
NA,NA,TRBJ1-1,TRBV4-2,CASSLGQGGEGFF,TGTGCCAGCAGCCTGGGGCAGGGTGGGGAAGGTTTCTTT
TRBD1,once,TRBJ2-7,TRBV18,CASSPGTDSYEQYF,TGTGCCAGCTCACCCGGGACAGACTCCTACGAGCAGTACTTC
NA,NA,TRBJ1-1,TRBV7-9,CASSSCGGVAFF,TGTGCCAGCAGCTCTTGCGGGGGGGTAGCTTTCTTT
NA,NA,TRBJ2-5,TRBV7-2,CASSFRETQYF,TGTGCCAGCAGCTTCAGGGAGACCCAGTACTTC
TRBD1,NA,TRBJ1-5,TRBV28,CASSLVLRDRINQPQHF,TGTGCCAGCAGTTTAGTACTCCGGGACAGGATCAATCAGCCCCAGCATTTT
NA,NA,TRBJ2-7,TRBV7-2,CASSLGAEGCSYEQYF,TGTGCCAGCAGCTTGGGGGCTGAGGGGTGCTCCTACGAGCAGTACTTC
NA,NA,TRBJ2-7,TRBV29-1,CSDTPLTYEQYF,TGCAGCGATACTCCACTAACCTACGAGCAGTACTTC
TRBD2,NA,TRBJ2-2,TRBV27,CASSLSTSGSNTGELFF,TGTGCCAGCAGTTTATCCACTAGCGGGTCGAACACCGGGGAGCTGTTTTTT
NA,NA,TRBJ1-1,TRBV12-5,CASGLALPRSEAFF,TGTGCTAGTGGTTTGGCCCTACCTAGGAGTGAAGCTTTCTTT
NA,NA,TRBJ2-7,TRBV5-6,CASSLGRKGGPQLGYEQYF,TGTGCCAGCAGCTTGGGCAGGAAAGGGGGACCACAACTAGGCTACGAGCAGTACTTC
NA,NA,TRBJ1-5,TRBV28,CASSFEGAFNQPQHF,TGTGCCAGCAGTTTTGAAGGGGCCTTCAATCAGCCCCAGCATTTT